This TCR beta chain was obtained from a study of identical twins. TCRdb processed the 5' RACE reads anew with MiXCR; each CDR3 protein has one entry. The sample holds 350,000 or so distinct CDR3 sequences, approximately 13% seen once. These data are also associated with another study on yellow fever vaccine responses in identical twins.

Sequencing input: CD8+ T cells sorted from blood. This clonotype was obtained from a woman aged 18-29 years in good health.

CDR3 in DNA: TGTGCCAGCAGTTTGACGACTAGCGGGGGCTACAATGAGCAGTTCTTC. This encodes CASSLTTSGGYNEQFF. The rearrangement links TRBV27 to TRBJ2-1, with 12 positions matching TRBD2. V dropped 3 bases and J dropped 3; count of bases not matched to a gene: 3. This CDR3 region has 16 residues. The germline CDR1 and CDR2 sequences are MNHEY and SMNVEV (reference sequence).